The present TCR beta chain was sequenced within a study of T-cell reconstitution after alpha-beta-depleted transplantation in children. The CDR3 runs to 15 residues. Germline CDR1 is SGHRS and CDR2 is YFSETQ. The V gene end was trimmed by 5 bases and the J gene end by 6 bases; junction bases not matched to a gene: 9. Unique molecular identifiers were incorporated during preparation of the TCRbeta library. In TCRdb, the PCR reads were re-called with MiXCR into one record per CDR3 protein. The sample shows 400,000 to 500,000 distinct CDR3 sequences, roughly 10% of them seen only once. This clonotype was counted only a few times.

The clonotype originates from a human donor who donated a stem cell graft to a child with acute myeloid leukemia. The chain links TRBV5-1 to TRBJ2-2, with 8 bases identical to TRBD2. The specimen comprised PBMCs from the stem cell graft donor, sampled from the stem cell graft. The CDR3 DNA sequence: TGCGCCAGCAGTCTAAGGACTAGCTTAGCCGGGGAGCTGTTTTTT. Protein sequence: CASSLRTSLAGELFF.